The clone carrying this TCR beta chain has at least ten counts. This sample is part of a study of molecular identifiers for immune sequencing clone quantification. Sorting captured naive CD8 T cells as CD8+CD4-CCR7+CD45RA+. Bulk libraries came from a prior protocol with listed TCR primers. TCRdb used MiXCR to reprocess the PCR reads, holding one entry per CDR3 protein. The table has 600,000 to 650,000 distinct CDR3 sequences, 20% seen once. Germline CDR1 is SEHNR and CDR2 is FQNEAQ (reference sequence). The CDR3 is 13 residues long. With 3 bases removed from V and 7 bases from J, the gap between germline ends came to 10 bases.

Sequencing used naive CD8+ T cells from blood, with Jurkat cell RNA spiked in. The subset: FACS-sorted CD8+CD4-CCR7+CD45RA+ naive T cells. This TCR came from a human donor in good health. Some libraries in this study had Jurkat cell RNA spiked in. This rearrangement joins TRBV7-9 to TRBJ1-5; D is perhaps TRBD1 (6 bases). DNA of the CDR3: TGTGCCAGCAGCTTGGGGGCAAGGCAGCCCCAGCATTTT. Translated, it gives CASSLGARQPQHF.